The rows below give T cell receptor beta chains drawn from one sample of a study of blood T cell repertoires in COVID-19. Here immunoSEQ multiplex PCR was the method, and the copy in TCRdb shows in-frame clones only, minus some. This table holds fewer than 450,000 clones, roughly 87% found once. The sample was PBMCs or T cells enriched from blood (not recorded which). Every receptor here comes from a woman under 40 who had recovered from COVID-19. The CDR3 runs from the conserved cysteine through the conserved F or W. D genes are given only for firm matches. Clone size is given for some rows only: seen once, a few or many times, or a class if the clone is expanded.

abundance	v_gene	d_gene	j_gene	CDR3nt	CDR3aa
.	TRBV19	.	TRBJ1-5	TGTGCCAGTAGTAGCGGACTGATCAATCAGCCCCAGCATTTT	CASSSGLINQPQHF
.	TRBV13	TRBD2	TRBJ2-3	TGTGCCAGCAGCTTAGGCGGCCGGGGGGGGCGGACAGATACGCAGTATTTT	CASSLGGRGGRTDTQYF
.	TRBV12-3/TRBV12-4	TRBD1	TRBJ1-4	TGTGCCAGCAGCACAGGGGCTAATGAAAAACTGTTTTTT	CASSTGANEKLFF
.	TRBV9	TRBD1	TRBJ1-2	TGTGCCAGCAGCGTAGGACACAGGGGAGATGGGAACTCCTATGGCTACACCTTC	CASSVGHRGDGNSYGYTF
.	TRBV5-6	.	TRBJ1-3	TGTGCCAGCAGCTTTTGGAGCCCTGGAAACACCATATATTTT	CASSFWSPGNTIYF
.	TRBV30	TRBD1	TRBJ2-7	TGTGCCTGGAGTGCAAAGACAGGGGGATATCGTGAGCAGTACTTC	CAWSAKTGGYREQYF
.	TRBV11-2	.	TRBJ2-6	TGTGCCAGCAGCTTAGCGCGGTTTACAGCCAACGTCCTGACTTTC	CASSLARFTANVLTF
few	TRBV5-8	TRBD2	TRBJ2-7	TGTGCCAGCAGCTGGGGGGGGAATCCCTACGAGCAGTACTTC	CASSWGGNPYEQYF
.	TRBV27	TRBD2	TRBJ2-2	TGTGCCAGCAGCAGGACTAGCGGGTCCGGGGAGCTGTTTTTT	CASSRTSGSGELFF
once	TRBV27	TRBD1	TRBJ1-6	TGTGCCAGCAGTGTCCGGGACAGCCTCAATTCACCCCTCCACTTT	CASSVRDSLNSPLHF
.	TRBV5-6	.	TRBJ2-2	TGTGCCAGCAGCTTGGCCAGCGGGGAGCTGTTTTTT	CASSLASGELFF
.	TRBV3-1/TRBV3-2	.	TRBJ2-7	TGTGCCAGCAGCCAACCTCCTCTAAGCGAGCAGTACTTC	CASSQPPLSEQYF
once	TRBV30	.	TRBJ1-6	TGTGCCTGGAGTGGAGGGACTGCCAGGAGCTCCTATAATTCACCCCTCCACTTT	CAWSGGTARSSYNSPLHF
.	TRBV27	.	TRBJ2-6	TGTGCCAGCAGATACCTCACAACCGACAGCTCTGGGGCCAACGTCCTGACTTTC	CASRYLTTDSSGANVLTF
.	TRBV5-4	.	TRBJ2-7	TGTGCCAGCAGCTTTCAGGGTTACGAGCAGTACTTC	CASSFQGYEQYF
.	TRBV7-6	.	TRBJ2-3	TGTGCCAGCAGCCAGGGGCAAAGTACAGATACGCAGTATTTT	CASSQGQSTDTQYF
.	TRBV10-3	TRBD2	TRBJ2-2	TGTGCCATCAGTGAACGACTAGCGGGGGGGCCGGACACCGGGGAGCTGTTTTTT	CAISERLAGGPDTGELFF
.	TRBV15	.	TRBJ2-7	TGTGCCACCAGCAGAGATAGCGCTAGCTATGACGAGCAGTACTTC	CATSRDSASYDEQYF
.	TRBV3-1/TRBV3-2	TRBD2	TRBJ2-5	TGTGCCAGCAGCCACGCGGGGGGTGGACAAGAGACCCAGTACTTC	CASSHAGGGQETQYF
.	TRBV5-4	.	TRBJ1-4	TGTGCCAGCAGCGTCTTATCAGCAGGACTTGGTAATGAAAAACTGTTTTTT	CASSVLSAGLGNEKLFF
.	TRBV18	.	TRBJ1-4	TGTGCCAGCTCACCACGGACAGACCCAAATGAAAAACTGTTTTTT	CASSPRTDPNEKLFF
.	TRBV7-9	.	TRBJ2-3	TGTGCCAGCAGCTCTACAACAGGGACAGATACGCAGTATTTT	CASSSTTGTDTQYF
.	TRBV7-9	.	TRBJ1-5	TGTGCCAGCAGCGGGTTCGAGACTGACCAGCATTTT	CASSGFETDQHF
few	TRBV7-9	.	TRBJ2-1	TGTGCCAGCAGCCAGTCACAGGGAGTGGGGTATGAGCAGTTCTTC	CASSQSQGVGYEQFF
.	TRBV23-1	.	TRBJ1-2	TGCGCCAGCAGTCCCCTCTCTGGGGGCGGTAACTATGGCTACACCTTC	CASSPLSGGGNYGYTF
.	TRBV9	TRBD2	TRBJ2-5	TGTGCCAGCAGCGGCTCGGGGGGAGGAGAGACCCAGTACTTC	CASSGSGGGETQYF
.	TRBV28	TRBD1	TRBJ1-5	TGTGCCAGCACCCTTAGGCCTGACAGGGGTAGCAATCAGCCCCAGCATTTT	CASTLRPDRGSNQPQHF
.	TRBV28	.	TRBJ1-6	TGTGCCAGCAGTTTAGCTGGCAGGGTTAATTCACCCCTCCACTTT	CASSLAGRVNSPLHF
.	TRBV7-9	.	TRBJ2-7	TGTGCCACCCAGCCAAGGGGGAGCTCCTACGAGCAGTACTTC	CATQPRGSSYEQYF
.	TRBV18	.	TRBJ1-4	TGTGCCAGCTCCCGGCAGGGGTCAACTAATGAAAAACTGTTTTTT	CASSRQGSTNEKLFF
.	TRBV7-8	.	TRBJ2-1	TGTGCCAGCAGCCAAACCCGTTCCTCGACATCGTACAATGAGCAGTTCTTC	CASSQTRSSTSYNEQFF
few	TRBV18	TRBD1	TRBJ1-2	TGTGCCAGCTCGCGGTCCGGGACAGGGGACCAATACACCTTC	CASSRSGTGDQYTF